This entry concerns a single T cell receptor (beta chain). Its antigen is undetermined. The record originates from a study of T cell responses to AZD1222 COVID-19 vaccine. The CDR3 contains 13 residues. Trimming cost V 5 bases and J 3 bases, with 10 bases left between them. Germline CDR1 LNHDA, CDR2 SQIVND (reference sequence). Samples with a second dose at about 4 or about 12 weeks were pooled together. Only in-frame clones appear in the TCRdb table, and some are missing; sequencing was by immunoSEQ multiplex PCR. The repertoire consists of roughly 140,000 clones, with more than 90% occurring once and the leading ten covering 3.3%. Overall study results and limits: Compared with day 0, the breadth and depth of the Spike-specific TCR repertoire rose significantly after two doses of AZD1222. Close to half of spike-specific TCRs reportedly recognize unmutated variant regions. Seropositive AZD1222 recipients at baseline numbered only five to seven.

The genes are TRBV19 and TRBJ1-1, with a tentative D call TRBD1 (5 bases). This specimen was peripheral blood, taken 28 days after the second AZD1222 dose. This clonotype was obtained from an adult who received the AZD1222 COVID-19 vaccine. CDR3 DNA: TGTGCCAGTAGTGTGGGACGGGACACTGAAGCTTTCTTT. Amino acid sequence: CASSVGRDTEAFF.